One TCR beta chain is described in this entry. The data derive from a study of blood T cell repertoires in COVID-19. Overall study: Acute and convalescent COVID-19 samples came from the United States, Italy and Spain. PBMCs, B-cell-depleted T cells, or T cells were the source of the cDNA or gDNA that made up the material.

Germline V gene data show CDR1 as SGHRS and CDR2 as YFSETQ. Trimming at V came to 0 bases and at J to 3 bases, leaving 4 bases not matched to a gene. This CDR3 is built from 16 residues. Original handling: Estimation of nucleated cell counts was performed using reference gene primer amplification. Profiling relied on immunoSEQ multiplex PCR, and the TCRdb table lists in-frame clones only, not all of them. The V and J calls and clone size are taken from that table; D and trimming were inferred from the DNA. The table shows 95,000 to 110,000 clones, with over 85% occurring only once. The TCR originated in a woman of 80 years or more in a cohort sampled during active COVID-19. The sequenced material came from peripheral blood. The V call is TRBV5-1, the J call TRBJ2-2, with 8 bases matching TRBD1. The CDR3 is CASSLDRGSYTGELFF. The CDR3 nucleotides are TGCGCCAGCAGCTTGGACAGGGGGTCTTACACCGGGGAGCTGTTTTTT.